This TCR beta chain was identified in a study of Graves' ophthalmopathy and Graves' hyperthyroidism (dated by TCRdb to the late 2010s). Looking at the study overall: Stable hyperthyroidism was defined as no progression to ophthalmopathy within 18 months of follow-up. To tell Graves' ophthalmopathy apart from Graves' hyperthyroidism, and to predict which patients would progress to ophthalmopathy, the study relied on TCR beta repertoire signatures. In total, some 130 blood samples were TCR-sequenced: 43 ophthalmopathy, under 85 hyperthyroidism and approximately 17 hyperthyroidism-to-ophthalmopathy patients. To explore V-J signatures that distinguish ophthalmopathy from hyperthyroidism, a discovery set of about a hundred patients was enrolled, made up of 43 with ophthalmopathy and 57 with stable hyperthyroidism. The independent validation cohort included about 19 hyperthyroidism patients plus 17 patients who later progressed from hyperthyroidism to ophthalmopathy. T-cell repertoires of thyroid tissue and blood were compared in six hyperthyroidism patients. After sampling, hyperthyroidism patients received methimazole starting at 30 mg daily, and ophthalmopathy patients received high-dose intravenous methylprednisolone. Overall results and qualifications from the work: Most expanded thyroid clonotypes with a frequency above 0.001 also appeared in blood, which suggests that blood repertoires may reflect the immune response in the thyroid. The 13-signature model separated ophthalmopathy from stable hyperthyroidism with 85% to 90% sensitivity and around 84% specificity in cross-validation, and 80%/75% in the test set. No statistical method was used to set the sample size in advance, and the investigators knew which group each participant was assigned to. In validation, the model predicted ophthalmopathy progression with over 60% sensitivity and around 72% specificity; 12 predicted patients were CT-confirmed with GO in a median of approximately six months.

Hyperthyroidism patients were newly diagnosed, with disease duration under 2 months, and aged 18 to 65 years. Anyone with other autoimmune diseases, uncontrolled infections, pregnancy or lactation was excluded from the study. Clinical symptoms, serum thyroxine, TRAb, thyroid ultrasound and orbital computed tomography formed the basis of the diagnosis. Trizol reagent was used to extract the total RNA, and its quality was then checked on an Agilent 2100 Bioanalyzer. The V end gives up 10 bases and the J end 4 bases, leaving 11 bases in the junction not matched to a gene. Taken from the germline V gene, the CDR1 and CDR2 loops are ENHRY and SYGVKD. Including the terminal cysteine and phenylalanine, the CDR3 comprises 14 residues. Of the read, only the CDR3 DNA is kept; its 42 bases are in frame from base 1. For repertoire sequencing, TCR beta CDR3 regions were amplified from RNA transcripts. The first round of RT-PCR was done with HTBI primers and the Qiagen OneStep RT-PCR kit, and was followed by a second round of multiplex PCR, then size selection and purification. Sequencing of the libraries was carried out on an Illumina HiSeq2000 in paired-end mode with 100 bp reads. The published analysis was carried out like this. SOAPnuke was used to process the reads, throwing out any read that had adapters, had uncalled bases, had a mean Phred below 15, or lacked an exact constant-primer or identifier match. COPE v1.2.5 was used to merge the high-quality paired reads. Each unique nucleotide sequence was treated as a clonotype, and MiTCR v1.1 was used to align the clonotypes to the IMGT TRB V, D and J references. Analysis was restricted to V-J combinations with a frequency above 0.0001, which covered 99% to 99.2% of repertoires. A TCR clonal expansion and chaos score per V-J combination was defined as the ratio of F50 clonal expansion to chaos observed in the TCRdist matrix. Welch's t-statistics and random forest were used to reduce features to about a dozen V-J combinations, which were fed into a naive Bayes classifier. The Morisita-Horn index was used to measure how similar the thyroid and blood repertoires were. The raw public data were reprocessed by TCRdb itself: fastp quality trimming at Q25, MiXCR clonotype calling, in-frame beta chains only. For every CDR3 protein sequence, its rows merge into one entry that carries the most common genes and DNA. These V and J calls derive from TCRdb rather than the authors' analysis. The sample contains over a million distinct CDR3 sequences, 35% to 45% of them found a single time. In total, the top ten clones hold 11% of the sample.

At least ten counts were recorded for this clonotype. The antigen it recognizes is unknown. No base-level quality is on record; no much larger clone is a single base apart. This chain is built from TRBV10-3 and TRBJ2-7; 9 of the junction bases match TRBD1. This sequence originates from an adult man with Graves' hyperthyroidism. Sequenced material: peripheral blood or thyroid tissue (not recorded which). The CDR3 reads as follows: CATEAGTGFYEQYF. The DNA sequence follows: TGTGCCACGGAGGCCGGGACAGGGTTTTACGAGCAGTACTTC.